This T cell receptor beta chain came from a study of blood T cell repertoires in COVID-19. Study in general: The United States, Italy and Spain provided the acute and convalescent COVID-19 samples. In each case, the material was cDNA or gDNA derived from T cells, B-cell-depleted T cells, or PBMCs.

The V gene end was trimmed by 6 bases and the J gene end by 7 bases; junction bases not matched to a gene: 8. The germline V gene encodes CDR1 MNHEY and CDR2 SVGAGI. The CDR3 extends over 14 amino acids. Per the study methods: Amplification with reference gene primers provided the estimates of nucleated cell counts. Profiling relied on immunoSEQ multiplex PCR, and the TCRdb table lists in-frame clones only, not all of them. V and J calls and clone size are those listed in that table; D and trimming were worked out from the DNA. Of about 80,000 clones listed, 78% are singletons. The sequenced material came from peripheral blood. The rearrangement joins TRBV6-5 to TRBJ1-4; 7 bases align to TRBD1. The receptor was derived from a human donor in a cohort sampled during active COVID-19. CDR3 coding DNA: TGTGCCAGCAGAAGGGGGCGCGATGTTGAAAAACTGTTTTTT. Translating it yields CASRRGRDVEKLFF.